This is a list of T cell receptor beta chains from one sample in a study of blood T cell repertoires in COVID-19. The method was immunoSEQ multiplex PCR; TCRdb's version includes in-frame clones alone and lacks a portion of them. The sample has some 90,000 clones, approximately 81% seen once. Material: peripheral blood. Source of these receptors: a man aged 60-69 years with acute or convalescent COVID-19. The CDR3 runs from the conserved cysteine through the conserved F or W.

v_call,j_call,cdr3_aa
TRBV13,TRBJ2-7,CASRRQGIPYEQYF
TRBV29-1,TRBJ2-1,CSVEPQGLDEQFF
TRBV25-1,TRBJ1-5,CASSEGQGGQPQHF
TRBV13,TRBJ2-7,CASSLGGRPFSYEQYF
TRBV15,TRBJ1-1,CATRPGGVDTEAFF
TRBV6-5,TRBJ2-1,CASSYSSGRIIEQFF
TRBV5-4,TRBJ1-6,CASSPAGGYNSPLHF
TRBV24-1,TRBJ2-3,CATSGGSADTQYF
TRBV5-8,TRBJ2-7,CASSGSGTNYEQYF
TRBV10-2,TRBJ1-1,CASSDQGMNTEAFF
TRBV6-5,TRBJ2-3,CASSLAGGSTDTQYF
TRBV7-7,TRBJ1-6,CASSLESGSAPLHF
TRBV4-3,TRBJ2-3,CASSQVPGQVTDTQYF
TRBV7-9,TRBJ2-1,CASRPGLAGGLYNEQFF
TRBV9,TRBJ2-7,CASSVSPGGLYEQYF
TRBV27,TRBJ2-2,CASSRDSRGTGELFF
TRBV9,TRBJ2-7,CASSGQGRDSYEQYF
TRBV4-3,TRBJ1-2,CASSQDLRQGGSQYGYTF
TRBV7-2,TRBJ1-4,CASSLIRQLNEKLFF
TRBV30,TRBJ1-1,CAWSGGQGVTEAFF
TRBV27,TRBJ2-5,CASSLAREETQYF
TRBV5-6,TRBJ2-7,CASSWFGGSYEQYF
TRBV6-6,TRBJ1-6,CASSDGSTGSPLHF
TRBV12-3/TRBV12-4,TRBJ1-1,CASSSSGTQAFF
TRBV24-1,TRBJ2-5,CATSDSRDRYQETQYF
TRBV28,TRBJ2-7,CASSSRHPSPYEQYF
TRBV2,TRBJ2-2,CASRQGQVPTGELFF
TRBV2,TRBJ1-1,CASSEALGGTEAFF
TRBV2,TRBJ2-2,CASSRSGSSTGELFF
TRBV4-2,TRBJ1-5,CASSQGSGQQNLQPQHF
TRBV7-9,TRBJ2-7,CASSLASGGVRYEQYF
TRBV6-2/TRBV6-3,TRBJ2-7,CASSYDSSYEQYF
TRBV5-4,TRBJ2-7,CASSRTRTGEQYF
TRBV4-1,TRBJ1-5,CASSQTQAASNQPQHF
TRBV11-3,TRBJ2-7,CASSLTSGGSSYEQYF
TRBV4-1,TRBJ2-7,CASSQVAGDSYEQYF
TRBV15,TRBJ2-1,CATSRDLVAGVYEQFF
TRBV7-2,TRBJ1-6,CASSENRSYNSPLHF
TRBV10-1,TRBJ2-3,CASLNSGQTSTDTQYF
TRBV7-8,TRBJ2-1,CASSPPGLAGDEQFF
TRBV5-1,TRBJ1-1,CASSPDGQGAGTEAFF
TRBV5-1,TRBJ2-5,CASSLSRQGETQYF
TRBV12-5,TRBJ2-1,CASGFLARSSYNEQFF
TRBV4-1,TRBJ2-1,CASGVTSGGTYNEQFF
TRBV7-2,TRBJ1-2,CASSLERGDYGYTF
TRBV9,TRBJ2-2,CASSVTTSGRANGELFF
TRBV15,TRBJ1-3,CATSRDWANSGNTIYF
TRBV6-5,TRBJ2-2,CASRGTVNTGELFF